Shown below are 30 T cell receptor beta chains from a single sample sequenced in a study of beta chain features in type 1 diabetes. Study-level points and caveats: When Type 1 diabetes patients were examined, their TCRB CDR3s proved moderately but significantly shorter in all four CD4+ subsets.

As every portion of the isolated RNA was reverse transcribed, the sequencing read expressed TCRB transcripts. Measured with immunoSEQ multiplex PCR; TCRdb has only the in-frame clones, and not every one. The sample carries 120,000 or so clones, roughly 17% recorded once. No antigens are known for them. The sequencing input was central memory CD4+ T cells from blood. The origin of the receptors is a young man with type 1 diabetes.

V is TRBV28 and J is TRBJ1-4, with D perhaps TRBD1 (5 bases). Germline CDR1 MDHEN, CDR2 SYDVKM. CDR3 length equals 16 residues. Trimming left V 3 bases short and J 3 bases short, with 14 bases between. CDR3 in DNA: TGTGCCAGCAGTTTGTATGCCCTAGGGGCTAATGAAAAACTGTTTTTT. This gives the protein CASSLYALGANEKLFF.

This clone has only a few counts. The genes are TRBV9 and TRBJ1-1, with a possible D match to TRBD1 (5 bases). V lost 2 bases to trimming and J lost 5 bases, with 16 bases between them. The CDR3 sequence is 15 residues long. Germline loops: CDR1 SGDLS, CDR2 YYNGEE. Written as DNA, the CDR3 is TGTGCCAGCAGCGTCGGGACCGCAGAGGTGACTGAAGCTTTCTTT. Its translation is CASSVGTAEVTEAFF.

The chain employs TRBV5-1 and TRBJ1-1; D may be TRBD1 (5 bases). The CDR3 totals 16 residues. The V gene lost 1 base and the J gene lost 5 bases, with 18 bases spanning the gap. The germline V gene has CDR1 SGHRS and CDR2 YFSETQ. The CDR3 is CASSLSGTPKGTEAFF. As DNA, the CDR3 is TGCGCCAGCAGCTTGAGCGGGACGCCTAAGGGGACTGAAGCTTTCTTT.

This chain's CDR3 is CASSFGGEQFF. CDR3 DNA sequence: TGTGCCAGCAGCTTCGGCGGTGAGCAGTTCTTC. This chain joins TRBV6-1 and TRBJ2-1; no reliable D call. This CDR3 comprises 11 residues. Germline loops: CDR1 MNHNS, CDR2 SASEGT. Trimming cost V 6 bases and J 9 bases, with 9 bases left between them.

This clone was recorded at least ten times. The V call is TRBV18, the J call TRBJ1-1, with D unclear. Trimming cost V 6 bases and J 1 base, with 9 bases left between them. The germline V gene has CDR1 KGHSH and CDR2 LQKENI. CDR3 size: 13 residues. CDR3 sequence reads: CASSNGRNTEAFF. The CDR3 bases are TGTGCCAGCTCTAACGGGAGGAACACTGAAGCTTTCTTT.

This clone was counted between two and nine times. The chain joins TRBV18 to TRBJ2-7; D ambiguous. V was clipped by 3 bases and J by 5 bases, with 14 bases between them. Germline V gene sequence: CDR1 KGHSH, CDR2 LQKENI. The length of the CDR3 is 14 residues. The CDR3 nucleotides are TGTGCCAGCTCACCTTCTGCGGCCTCGAACGAGCAGTACTTC. The encoded protein is CASSPSAASNEQYF.

The CDR3 nucleotides are TGCGCCAGCAGCGACCCCCAGGGGGCCGGAGAGACCCAGTACTTC. Its protein is CASSDPQGAGETQYF. V and J are TRBV5-1 and TRBJ2-5, with TRBD1 matching over 8 bases. The ends lost 4 bases at V and 4 bases at J; junction bases unmatched: 9. The CDR3 runs 15 residues. Germline CDR1 is SGHRS and CDR2 is YFSETQ.

This clone came up a few times. The V and J genes are TRBV4-3 and TRBJ2-3; 8 bases line up with TRBD2. This CDR3 contains 18 residues. The germline gives CDR1 LGHNA, CDR2 YSLEER. The J segment lost 6 bases and the V segment lost 0 bases, leaving 14 bases of the junction unmatched. CDR3 residues: CASSQDLWDGGGRDTQYF. In DNA, the CDR3 is TGCGCCAGCAGCCAAGATCTGTGGGACGGGGGGGGCCGCGATACGCAGTATTTT.

The chain joins TRBV14 to TRBJ2-1; TRBD1 matches at 7 bases. The CDR3 consists of 13 residues. Germline V lookup: CDR1 SGHDN, CDR2 FVKESK. V gave up 6 bases and J gave up 15 bases; unmatched junction bases: 14. The CDR3: CASSQSLLTGRFF. The CDR3 coding sequence is TGTGCCAGCAGTCAATCACTCCTGACAGGGAGGTTCTTC.

The rearrangement links TRBV5-1 to TRBJ1-1; TRBD1 agrees at 8 bases. Looked up from germline, CDR1 is SGHRS and CDR2 is YFSETQ. Unmatched junction bases numbered 10, after V lost 4 bases and J lost 5 bases. The CDR3 runs to 15 residues. The CDR3 DNA reads as TGCGCCAGCAGCACAGGACAGGGCCGCGGTACTGAAGCTTTCTTT. It specifies CASSTGQGRGTEAFF.

This chain links TRBV7-2 with TRBJ2-7; 7 positions match TRBD1. CDR3 length equals 14 residues. With 0 bases clipped from V and 2 bases from J, the junction kept 1 base outside the gene matches. CDR1 is SGHTA, CDR2 FQGNSA, per germline. CDR3 coding DNA: TGTGCCAGCAGCTTAGCGGACAGGACCTACGAGCAGTACTTC. This translates into CASSLADRTYEQYF.

This clone was observed at least ten times. The rearrangement uses TRBV27 and TRBJ2-5; D is ambiguous. The germline gives CDR1 MNHEY, CDR2 SMNVEV (reference sequence). The CDR3 has 13 amino acids. Trimming cost V 6 bases and J 7 bases, with 15 bases left between them. CDR3 in DNA: TGTGCCAGCAGAACCACCGTTAGGGCGACCCAGTACTTC. Its translation is CASRTTVRATQYF.

The rearrangement links TRBV7-2 to TRBJ2-4; 12 bases are a match to TRBD2. CDR3 length equals 14 residues. V shed 5 bases and J 9 bases; nucleotides not matched to a gene: 5. Germline V gene lookup returns CDR1 SGHTA and CDR2 FQGNSA. This CDR3 is CASSRTSGKGIQYF. For the CDR3, the DNA is TGTGCCAGCAGCCGGACTAGCGGGAAGGGCATTCAGTACTTC.

This clone was seen at least ten times. CDR3 nucleotides: TGTGCCAGCTCGGGGGGGACAGATACGCAGTATTTT. Residues: CASSGGTDTQYF. The chain has TRBV6-1 and TRBJ2-3; TRBD2 matches 8 bases. Germline CDR1 MNHNS, CDR2 SASEGT. This CDR3 spans 12 amino acids. J lost 3 bases, V lost 8 bases, and 1 base had no gene match.

Only a few counts were recorded for this clone. The V call is TRBV10-2, the J call TRBJ1-2; D is unresolved. The CDR3 contains 13 residues. Germline V gene lookup returns CDR1 WSHSY and CDR2 SAAADI. Trimming cost V 3 bases and J 8 bases, with 13 bases left between them. In DNA, the CDR3 is TGCGCCAGCAGTGATTCAAGGGCTGAGGGCTACACCTTC. This translates into CASSDSRAEGYTF.

V usage is TRBV4-1 and J usage is TRBJ2-7; 7 bases match TRBD1. Germline CDR1 is MGHRA and CDR2 is YSYEKL. The ends lost 3 bases at V and 5 bases at J; junction bases unmatched: 13. The CDR3 has 16 amino acids. CDR3 residues: CASSQGSQGIRHEQYF. CDR3 sequence (DNA): TGCGCCAGCAGCCAGGGCTCACAGGGGATCCGTCACGAGCAGTACTTC.

This clone was seen a few times. The rearrangement uses TRBV7-9 and TRBJ2-2, with a possible D match to TRBD2 (6 bases). The CDR3 covers 13 residues. In germline, CDR1 is SEHNR, CDR2 FQNEAQ (reference sequence). V was shortened by 1 base and J by 7 bases, with 7 bases between the two germline ends. The CDR3, as DNA: TGTGCCAGCAGCTTAGATAGCGGCGGGGAGCTGTTTTTT. Its translation is CASSLDSGGELFF. Full variable domain (remainder filled in from reference TRBV7-9 and TRBJ2-2): DTGVSQNPRHKITKRGQNVTFRCDPISEHNRLYWYRQTLGQGPEFLTYFQNEAQLEKSRLLSDRFSAERPKGSFSTLEIQRTEQGDSAMYLCASSLDSGGELFFGEGSRLTVL.

This clone has more than one count but fewer than ten. The genes are TRBV9 and TRBJ2-3, with D perhaps given as TRBD1 or TRBD2 (5 bases each). Germline-derived CDR1 and CDR2 are SGDLS and YYNGEE. This CDR3 is built from 15 residues. V lost 3 bases, J lost 2 bases, and 13 bases lay in between. The CDR3 sequence: CASSASPGPTDTQYF. The CDR3 nucleotides are TGTGCCAGCAGCGCCTCACCGGGGCCCACAGATACGCAGTATTTT. The whole variable domain, filled in from reference TRBV9 and TRBJ2-3, reads DSGVTQTPKHLITATGQRVTLRCSPRSGDLSVYWYQQSLDQGLQFLIQYYNGEERAKGNILERFSAQQFPDLHSELNLSSLELGDSALYFCASSASPGPTDTQYFGPGTRLTVL.

The V gene is TRBV28, the J gene TRBJ2-7; 7 bases are shared with TRBD1. After removal of 5 bases from V and 1 base from J, the junction contained 2 bases not matched to a gene. Germline values: CDR1 MDHEN, CDR2 SYDVKM. This CDR3 region has 13 residues. CDR3 in amino acids: CASSPGQSYEQYF. CDR3 coding DNA: TGTGCCAGCAGTCCGGGACAGTCCTACGAGCAGTACTTC.

The V and J genes are TRBV13 and TRBJ2-1; TRBD2 aligns across 7 bases. With V trimmed by 5 bases and J by 8 bases, 15 bases remained unmatched. CDR3 size: 16 residues. Germline CDR1 and CDR2: PRHDT and FYEKMQ (reference sequence). CDR3 residues: CASSPARREGPHEQFF. The CDR3 nucleotides are TGTGCCAGCAGCCCCGCTCGGAGGGAGGGCCCCCATGAGCAGTTCTTC.

This clone was seen a handful of times. V and J are TRBV7-3 and TRBJ1-5, with D perhaps matching TRBD1 (5 bases). The CDR3 runs 15 residues. Germline loops: CDR1 SGHTA, CDR2 FQGTGA. Trimming removed 6 bases from V and 0 bases from J, with 12 bases in between. DNA for the CDR3: TGTGCCAGCAGTCTACAGGCGAATAGCAATCAGCCCCAGCATTTT. Its translation is CASSLQANSNQPQHF.

This chain uses TRBV4-2 with TRBJ1-2; 11 positions match TRBD1. Germline-derived CDR1 and CDR2 are LGHNA and YNFKEQ. The CDR3 length is 16 residues. V lost 1 base and J lost 3; bases outside the gene matches: 4. CDR3 DNA: TGTGCCAGCAGCCAAGCAAGGACAGGGGGCGACTATGGCTACACCTTC. It specifies CASSQARTGGDYGYTF.

The chain links TRBV5-4 to TRBJ2-3, with 8 bases identical to TRBD1. The CDR3 spans 13 residues. Trimming at V came to 4 bases and at J to 5 bases, leaving 3 bases not matched to a gene. Germline V gives CDR1 SGHNT, CDR2 YYREEE (reference sequence). The CDR3 DNA is TGTGCCAGCAGCCAGGACAGGGAAGATACGCAGTATTTT. This gives the protein CASSQDREDTQYF.

This sequence joins TRBV5-1 and TRBJ2-5; D unclear. Germline assignment: CDR1 SGHRS and CDR2 YFSETQ. The CDR3 has 13 residues. Trimming cost V 4 bases and J 7 bases, with 14 bases left between them. As DNA, the CDR3 is TGCGCCAGCAGCGTAGATAAAAGCCGGACCCAGTACTTC. Its translation is CASSVDKSRTQYF.

The chain couples TRBV13 to TRBJ2-7; D uncertain. The CDR3 is 13 residues long. Per germline, CDR1 PRHDT and CDR2 FYEKMQ (reference sequence). Trimming took off 1 base at V and 5 bases at J, with 9 bases between the two ends. The CDR3 spells CASSLENLDEQYF. CDR3 coding DNA: TGTGCCAGCAGCTTAGAGAATCTGGACGAGCAGTACTTC.

The V and J genes are TRBV5-1 and TRBJ1-1; TRBD1 aligns across 7 bases. The junction had 9 bases not matched to a gene; V was cut back by 4 bases and J by 6 bases. The CDR3 is 14 residues long. Germline CDR1 SGHRS, CDR2 YFSETQ. CDR3 sequence: CASSGRQGNAEAFF. The CDR3 nucleotides are TGCGCCAGCAGCGGACGACAGGGTAACGCTGAAGCTTTCTTT.

This clone was counted a few times. The chain links TRBV14 to TRBJ1-2; D is ambiguous. The CDR3 loop spans 12 amino acids. Trimming shortened V by 4 bases and J by 8 bases, and 11 bases separated the two germline ends. CDR1 is SGHDN and CDR2 is FVKESK in the germline V gene. CDR3 region: CASSLDGRGYTF. The DNA for the CDR3 is TGTGCCAGCAGCCTGGACGGGCGGGGCTACACCTTC. The entire variable domain, with the rest obtained from reference TRBV14 and TRBJ1-2, is as follows: EAGVTQFPSHSVIEKGQTVTLRCDPISGHDNLYWYRRVMGKEIKFLLHFVKESKQDESGMPNNRFLAERTGGTYSTLKVQPAELEDSGVYFCASSLDGRGYTFGSGTRLTVV.

The CDR3 here is CASSPVYGRTNTEAFF. The DNA of the CDR3 is TGTGCCAGCTCACCCGTTTACGGACGGACGAACACTGAAGCTTTCTTT. The chain employs TRBV18 and TRBJ1-1; D remains unclear. Germline values: CDR1 KGHSH, CDR2 LQKENI. V lost 3 bases and J lost 1, with 15 bases in between. The CDR3 runs 16 residues.

This clone was picked up a small number of times. The chain employs TRBV18 and TRBJ2-3; D not certain. This CDR3 contains 15 residues. The germline V gene encodes CDR1 KGHSH and CDR2 LQKENI. V lost 0 bases, J lost 0 bases, and 7 bases lay in between. The CDR3 sequence: CASSPPSISTDTQYF. The CDR3, as DNA: TGTGCCAGCTCACCACCGAGCATAAGCACAGATACGCAGTATTTT.

This clone has only a few counts. The V and J genes are TRBV29-1 and TRBJ1-5; maybe TRBD1 (6 bases). Germline V lookup: CDR1 SQVTM, CDR2 ANQGSEA. The CDR3 runs 13 residues. V was trimmed by 5 bases and J by 7 bases, leaving 15 bases between them. CDR3 sequence: CSVLPGHQQPQHF. The CDR3, as DNA: TGCAGCGTTCTTCCGGGACACCAGCAGCCCCAGCATTTT.